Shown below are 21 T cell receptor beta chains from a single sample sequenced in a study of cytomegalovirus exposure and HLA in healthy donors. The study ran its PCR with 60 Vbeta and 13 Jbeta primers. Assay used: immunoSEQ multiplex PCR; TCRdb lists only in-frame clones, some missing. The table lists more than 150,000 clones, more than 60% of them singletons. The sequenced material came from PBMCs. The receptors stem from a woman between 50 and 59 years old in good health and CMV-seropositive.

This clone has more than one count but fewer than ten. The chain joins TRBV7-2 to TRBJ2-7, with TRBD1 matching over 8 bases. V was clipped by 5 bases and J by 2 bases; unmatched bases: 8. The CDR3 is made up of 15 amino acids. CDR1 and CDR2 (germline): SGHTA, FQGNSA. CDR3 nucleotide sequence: TGTGCCAGCAGCGCCGGGACAGGTCCTGCCTACGAGCAGTACTTC. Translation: CASSAGTGPAYEQYF.

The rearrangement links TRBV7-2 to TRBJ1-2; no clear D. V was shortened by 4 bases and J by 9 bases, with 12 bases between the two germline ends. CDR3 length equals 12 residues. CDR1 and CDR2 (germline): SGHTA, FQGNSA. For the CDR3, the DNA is TGTGCCAGCAGCTCCACGGGTATGAGCTACACCTTC. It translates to CASSSTGMSYTF.

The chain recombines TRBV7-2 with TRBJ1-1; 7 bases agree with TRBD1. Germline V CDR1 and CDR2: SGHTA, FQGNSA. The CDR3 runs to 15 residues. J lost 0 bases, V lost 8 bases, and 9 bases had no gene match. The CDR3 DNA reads TGTGCCAGCCAACAGACAGGGTCTGTGAACACTGAAGCTTTCTTT. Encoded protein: CASQQTGSVNTEAFF.

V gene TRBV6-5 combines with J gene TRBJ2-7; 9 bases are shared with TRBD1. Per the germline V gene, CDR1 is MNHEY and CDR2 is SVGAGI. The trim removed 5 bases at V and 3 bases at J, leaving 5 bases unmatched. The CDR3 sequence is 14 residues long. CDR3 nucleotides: TGTGCCAGCAGTCCGGGACAGGGCAACTACGAGCAGTACTTC. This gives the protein CASSPGQGNYEQYF.

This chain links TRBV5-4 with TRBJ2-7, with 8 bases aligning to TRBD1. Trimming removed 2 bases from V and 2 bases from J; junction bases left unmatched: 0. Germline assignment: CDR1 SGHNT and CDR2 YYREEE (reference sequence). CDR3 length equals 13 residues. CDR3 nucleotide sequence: TGTGCCAGCAGCTTCAGGGGGCCCTACGAGCAGTACTTC. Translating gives CASSFRGPYEQYF. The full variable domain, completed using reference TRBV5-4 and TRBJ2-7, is ETGVTQSPTHLIKTRGQQVTLRCSSQSGHNTVSWYQQALGQGPQFIFQYYREEENGRGNFPPRFSGLQFPNYSSELNVNALELDDSALYLCASSFRGPYEQYFGPGTRLTVT.

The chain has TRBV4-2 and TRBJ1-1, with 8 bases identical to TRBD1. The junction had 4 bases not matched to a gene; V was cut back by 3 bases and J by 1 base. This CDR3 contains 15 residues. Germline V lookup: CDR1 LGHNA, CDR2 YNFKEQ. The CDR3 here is CASSQRQGSNTEAFF. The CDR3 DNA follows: TGTGCCAGCAGCCAGAGACAGGGGTCGAACACTGAAGCTTTCTTT.

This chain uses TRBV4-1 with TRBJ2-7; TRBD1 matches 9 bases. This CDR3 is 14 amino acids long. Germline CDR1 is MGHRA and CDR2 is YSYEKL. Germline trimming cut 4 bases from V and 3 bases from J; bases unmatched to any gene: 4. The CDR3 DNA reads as TGCGCCAGCAGCCTCCGGGACAGGGACTACGAGCAGTACTTC. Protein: CASSLRDRDYEQYF.

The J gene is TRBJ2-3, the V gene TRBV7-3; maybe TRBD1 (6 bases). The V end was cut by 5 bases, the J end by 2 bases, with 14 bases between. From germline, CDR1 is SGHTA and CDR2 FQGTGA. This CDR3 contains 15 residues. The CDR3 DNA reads TGTGCCAGCAGCCTCGACAGGCGTAACACAGATACGCAGTATTTT. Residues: CASSLDRRNTDTQYF.

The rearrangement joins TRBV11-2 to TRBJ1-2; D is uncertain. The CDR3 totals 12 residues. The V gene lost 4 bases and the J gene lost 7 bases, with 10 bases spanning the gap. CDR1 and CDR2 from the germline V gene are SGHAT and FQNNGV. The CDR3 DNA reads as TGTGCCAGCAGCTCCCAGCGGGCTGGCTACACCTTC. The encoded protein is CASSSQRAGYTF.

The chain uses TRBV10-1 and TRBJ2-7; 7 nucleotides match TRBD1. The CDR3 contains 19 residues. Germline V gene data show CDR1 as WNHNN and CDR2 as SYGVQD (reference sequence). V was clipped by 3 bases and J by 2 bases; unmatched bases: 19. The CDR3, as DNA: TGCGCCAGCAGTGATAGGGCTCCTAAACAGGACAGGTCAACCTACGAGCAGTACTTC. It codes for CASSDRAPKQDRSTYEQYF.

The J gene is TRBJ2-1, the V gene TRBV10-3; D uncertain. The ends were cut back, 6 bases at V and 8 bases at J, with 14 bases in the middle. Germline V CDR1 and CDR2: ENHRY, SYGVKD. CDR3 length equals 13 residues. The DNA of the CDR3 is TGTGCCATCAGCGCTCCCACTACGGATGAGCAGTTCTTC. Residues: CAISAPTTDEQFF.

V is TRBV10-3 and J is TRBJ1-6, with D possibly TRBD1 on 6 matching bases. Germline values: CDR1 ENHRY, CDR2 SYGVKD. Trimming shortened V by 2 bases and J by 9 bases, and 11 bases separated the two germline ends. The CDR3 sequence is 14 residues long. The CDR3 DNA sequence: TGTGCCATCAGTGAGCGGGGGGCGATTTCACCCCTCCACTTT. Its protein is CAISERGAISPLHF.

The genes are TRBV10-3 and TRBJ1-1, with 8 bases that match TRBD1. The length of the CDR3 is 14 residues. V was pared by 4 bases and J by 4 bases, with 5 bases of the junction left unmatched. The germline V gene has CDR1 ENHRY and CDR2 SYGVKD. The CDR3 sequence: CAISGQGSVTEAFF. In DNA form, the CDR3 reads TGTGCCATCAGTGGACAGGGGTCGGTCACTGAAGCTTTCTTT.

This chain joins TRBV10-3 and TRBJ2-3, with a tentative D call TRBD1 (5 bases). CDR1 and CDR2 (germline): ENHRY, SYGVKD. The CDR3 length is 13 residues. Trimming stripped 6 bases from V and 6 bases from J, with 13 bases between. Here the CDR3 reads CAISQGGIDTQYF. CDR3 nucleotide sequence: TGTGCCATCAGCCAGGGTGGTATTGATACGCAGTATTTT.

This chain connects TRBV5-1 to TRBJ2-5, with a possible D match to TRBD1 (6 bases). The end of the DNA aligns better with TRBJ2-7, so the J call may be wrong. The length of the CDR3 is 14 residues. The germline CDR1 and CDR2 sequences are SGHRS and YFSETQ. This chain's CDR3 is CASSLDRAWVEQYF. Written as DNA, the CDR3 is TGCGCCAGCAGCTTGGACAGGGCCTGGGTCGAGCAGTACTTC.

This CDR3 reads CASSLAGAGAYEQYF. The DNA of the CDR3 is TGTGCCAGCAGCTTGGCCGGAGCGGGAGCCTACGAGCAGTACTTC. V and J are TRBV5-4 and TRBJ2-7, with TRBD2 matching 8 bases. The germline V gene has CDR1 SGHNT and CDR2 YYREEE (reference sequence). The CDR3 sequence is 15 residues long. V shed 0 bases, J shed 2 bases, and the junction held 4 bases outside the gene matches.

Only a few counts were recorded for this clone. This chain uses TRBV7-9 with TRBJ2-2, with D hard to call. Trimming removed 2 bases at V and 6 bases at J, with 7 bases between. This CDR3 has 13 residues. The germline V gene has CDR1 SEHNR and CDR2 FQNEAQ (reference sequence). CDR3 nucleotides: TGTGCCAGCAGCTTATTTTCATCCGGGGAGCTGTTTTTT. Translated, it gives CASSLFSSGELFF.

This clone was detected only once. The DNA of the CDR3 is TGTGCCAGCCAGTTTGGGACAGGGCTTAGGGATGGCTACACCTTC. Protein: CASQFGTGLRDGYTF. The chain combines TRBV2 with TRBJ1-2; 9 positions agree with TRBD1. The CDR3 spans 15 residues. CDR1 and CDR2 (germline): SNHLY, FYNNEI. Trimming removed 8 bases from V and 6 bases from J; junction bases left unmatched: 13.

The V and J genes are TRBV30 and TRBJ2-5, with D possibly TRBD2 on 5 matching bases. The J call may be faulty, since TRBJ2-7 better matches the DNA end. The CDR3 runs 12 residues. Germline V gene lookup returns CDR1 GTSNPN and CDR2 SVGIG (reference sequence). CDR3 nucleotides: TGTGCCTGGAGTGTAGGACTTTACGAGCAGTACTTC. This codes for CAWSVGLYEQYF.

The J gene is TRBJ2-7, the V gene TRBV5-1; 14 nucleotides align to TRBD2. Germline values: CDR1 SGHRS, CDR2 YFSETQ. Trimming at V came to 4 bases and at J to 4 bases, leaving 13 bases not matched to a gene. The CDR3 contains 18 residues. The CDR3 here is CASSLTSGGAGFIYEQYF. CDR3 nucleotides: TGCGCCAGCAGCCTGACTAGCGGGGGGGCCGGGTTTATTTACGAGCAGTACTTC.

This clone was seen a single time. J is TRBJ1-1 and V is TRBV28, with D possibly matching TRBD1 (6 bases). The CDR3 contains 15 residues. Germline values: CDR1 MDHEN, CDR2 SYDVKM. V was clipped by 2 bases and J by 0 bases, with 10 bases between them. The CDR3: CASSLAGDMNTEAFF. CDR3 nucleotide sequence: TGTGCCAGCAGTTTAGCCGGGGACATGAACACTGAAGCTTTCTTT.